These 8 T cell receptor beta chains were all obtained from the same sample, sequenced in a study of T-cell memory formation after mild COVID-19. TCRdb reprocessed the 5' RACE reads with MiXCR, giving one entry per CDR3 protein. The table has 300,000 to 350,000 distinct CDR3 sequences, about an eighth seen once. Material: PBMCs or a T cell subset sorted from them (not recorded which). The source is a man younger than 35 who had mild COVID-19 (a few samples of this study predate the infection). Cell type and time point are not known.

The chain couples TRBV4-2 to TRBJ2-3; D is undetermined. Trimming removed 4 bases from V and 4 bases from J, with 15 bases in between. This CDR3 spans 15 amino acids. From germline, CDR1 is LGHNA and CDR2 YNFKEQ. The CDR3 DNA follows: TGTGCCAGCAGCCGGAGAGGAAGTGTACCAGATACGCAGTATTTT. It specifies CASSRRGSVPDTQYF.

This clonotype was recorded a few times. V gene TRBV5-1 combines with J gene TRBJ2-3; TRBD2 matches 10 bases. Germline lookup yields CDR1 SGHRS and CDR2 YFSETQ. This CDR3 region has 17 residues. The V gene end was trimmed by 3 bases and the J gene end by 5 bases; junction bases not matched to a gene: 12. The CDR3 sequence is CASSSGNLAGVGDTQYF. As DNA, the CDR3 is TGCGCCAGCAGCTCCGGAAACCTAGCGGGGGTCGGAGATACGCAGTATTTT.

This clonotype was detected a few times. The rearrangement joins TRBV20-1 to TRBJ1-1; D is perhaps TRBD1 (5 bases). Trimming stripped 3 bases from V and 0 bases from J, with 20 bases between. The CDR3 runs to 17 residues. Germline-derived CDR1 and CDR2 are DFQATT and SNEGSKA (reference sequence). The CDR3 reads CSARGLRRGPMNTEAFF. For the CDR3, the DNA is TGCAGTGCTAGGGGGTTACGTAGGGGACCGATGAACACTGAAGCTTTCTTT.

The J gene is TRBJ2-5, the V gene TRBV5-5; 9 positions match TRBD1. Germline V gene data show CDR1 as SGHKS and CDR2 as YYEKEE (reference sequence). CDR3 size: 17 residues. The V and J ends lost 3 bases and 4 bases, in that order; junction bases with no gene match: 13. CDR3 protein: CASSSQPGQGIGETQYF. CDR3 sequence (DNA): TGTGCCAGCAGCTCGCAACCGGGACAGGGAATTGGAGAGACCCAGTACTTC.

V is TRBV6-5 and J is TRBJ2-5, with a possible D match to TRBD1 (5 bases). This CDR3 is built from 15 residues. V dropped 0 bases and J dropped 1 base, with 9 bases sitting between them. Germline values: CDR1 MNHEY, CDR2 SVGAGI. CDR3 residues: CASSYSPQVQETQYF. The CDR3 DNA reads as TGTGCCAGCAGTTACTCCCCACAGGTCCAAGAGACCCAGTACTTC.

The CDR3 is CASSLTGVSTDTQYF. The CDR3 bases are TGTGCCAGCAGCTTAACCGGGGTTAGCACAGATACGCAGTATTTT. V usage is TRBV7-3 and J usage is TRBJ2-3; D is possibly TRBD2 (5 bases). This CDR3 has 15 residues. V shed 0 bases and J shed 0 bases, with 7 bases lying between them. Germline CDR1 reads SGHTA; CDR2 reads FQGTGA.

The CDR3 DNA sequence: TGTGCCAGCCAGGGAACCCGGGGCTCCTACGAGCAGTACGTC. Its protein product is CASQGTRGSYEQYV. The chain employs TRBV28 and TRBJ2-7, with D perhaps being TRBD1 or TRBD2 (5 bases each). The length of the CDR3 is 14 residues. V shed 8 bases and J shed 0 bases, with 14 bases lying between them. Germline CDR1 MDHEN, CDR2 SYDVKM.

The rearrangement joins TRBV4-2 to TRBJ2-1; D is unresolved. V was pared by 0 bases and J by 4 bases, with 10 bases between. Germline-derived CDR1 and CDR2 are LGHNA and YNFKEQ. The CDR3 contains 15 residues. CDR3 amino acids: CASSQENRIYNEQFF. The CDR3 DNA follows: TGTGCCAGCAGCCAAGAGAACAGAATATACAATGAGCAGTTCTTC.